Presented here are 24 T cell receptor beta chains from one specimen sequenced in a study of blood T cells in healthy people across ages. The authors ran a second PCR of roughly 6 to 11 cycles using a sample-barcoded 5' primer and a J-beta primer mix. TCRdb independently ran MiXCR on the 5' RACE reads; one entry per CDR3 protein. The sample includes 500,000 to 700,000 distinct CDR3 sequences, about 30% of them seen just once. The sample taken for sequencing was blood. Receptor source: a woman of 80 years or more in good health.

With respect to this clonotype: A read error may account for a junction end that differs from germline. V is TRBV4-1 and J is TRBJ2-6; possibly TRBD2 for D (5 bases). The CDR3 is 17 amino acids. Germline V gene data show CDR1 as MGHRA and CDR2 as YSYEKL. For the CDR3, the DNA is TGTGCCAGCAGCCAAGAGAGGGCAGGAGCTGGGACCAACGTCCTGACTTTC. Encoded protein: CASSQERAGAGTNVLTF.

This clonotype came up many times. The chain links TRBV7-3 to TRBJ2-5, with D possibly being TRBD1 or TRBD2 (6 bases each). The germline V gene encodes CDR1 SGHTA and CDR2 FQGTGA. The CDR3 length is 13 residues. Trimming took off 3 bases at V and 5 bases at J, with 10 bases between the two ends. This CDR3 reads CASSFRGGETQYF. In nucleotides, the CDR3 is TGTGCCAGCAGCTTCCGAGGGGGGGAGACCCAGTACTTC.

The V and J genes are TRBV29-1 and TRBJ2-5; either TRBD1 or TRBD2 may supply D (7 bases each). Between the trimmed V and J ends, which lost 6 bases and 11 bases, there was a span of 25 bases. Germline V gives CDR1 SQVTM, CDR2 ANQGSEA. The CDR3 totals 14 residues. CDR3 nucleotides: TGCAGCGTCGAGGGAGGGGGCGTTATGCATGAGCAGTACTTC. The encoded protein is CSVEGGGVMHEQYF.

The rearrangement uses TRBV12-3 or TRBV12-4 and TRBJ2-1, with 9 nucleotides matching TRBD1. The CDR3 is made up of 20 amino acids. The junction had 16 bases not matched to a gene; V was cut back by 2 bases and J by 2 bases. CDR3 DNA: TGTGCCAGCAGTTTAACTGTTGGACAGGGGTCTTATGGAGCCTACAATGAGCAGTTCTTC. Translated: CASSLTVGQGSYGAYNEQFF.

Many counts were recorded for this clonotype. This chain uses TRBV6-1 with TRBJ2-2, with no clear D. Germline lookup yields CDR1 MNHNS and CDR2 SASEGT. The CDR3 covers 14 residues. Trimming removed 2 bases from V and 0 bases from J, with 4 bases in between. The CDR3 DNA sequence: TGTGCCAGCAGTGAACAGCCGAACACCGGGGAGCTGTTTTTT. It is translated as CASSEQPNTGELFF.

This clonotype was counted at least ten times. V usage is TRBV25-1 and J usage is TRBJ2-7, with D maybe TRBD1 (6 bases). V was cut by 10 bases and J by 4 bases, with 17 bases left in between. The CDR3 has 13 amino acids. Looked up from germline, CDR1 is MGHDK and CDR2 is SYGVNS. In DNA, the CDR3 is TGTGCCACCAAGGACAGAGCGACTTACGAGCAGTACTTC. Its protein product is CATKDRATYEQYF.

The chain recombines TRBV29-1 with TRBJ2-7, with TRBD2 identical over 8 bases. The CDR3 loop spans 16 amino acids. In germline, CDR1 is SQVTM, CDR2 ANQGSEA. Losses at the gene ends were 4 bases for V and 5 bases for J; bases not matched to a gene: 16. The chain's CDR3 is CSVVLTSGLNPHEQYF. Written as DNA, the CDR3 is TGCAGCGTTGTTCTAACTAGCGGACTCAACCCCCACGAGCAGTACTTC.

This clonotype was picked up many times. V usage is TRBV12-3 or TRBV12-4 and J usage is TRBJ2-1, with D unclear. This CDR3 is built from 17 residues. V was trimmed by 6 bases and J by 0 bases, leaving 18 bases between them. The CDR3 here is CASRPPAASTSYNEQFF. Written as DNA, the CDR3 is TGTGCCAGCAGACCTCCGGCGGCGTCCACCTCCTACAATGAGCAGTTCTTC.

This chain connects TRBV6-2 or TRBV6-3 to TRBJ1-1, with TRBD1 as a possible D gene (6 bases). Germline V gene lookup returns CDR1 MNHEY and CDR2 SVGEGT. Trimming took off 2 bases at V and 4 bases at J, with 11 bases between the two ends. The CDR3 has 14 residues. DNA for the CDR3: TGTGCCAGCAGTTACGGGGGGCCGGGCACTGAAGCTTTCTTT. Encoded protein: CASSYGGPGTEAFF.

This clonotype came up many times. The rearrangement joins TRBV20-1 to TRBJ1-2; perhaps TRBD1 as D (6 bases). V dropped 1 base and J dropped 0 bases, with 15 bases sitting between them. CDR3 length equals 16 residues. CDR1 is DFQATT, CDR2 SNEGSKA, per germline (reference sequence). The CDR3 nucleotides are TGCAGTGCTAGAGGAAACAGGGCATCCACTAACTATGGCTACACCTTC. This encodes CSARGNRASTNYGYTF.

Many counts were recorded for this clonotype. The chain couples TRBV10-3 to TRBJ2-3, with D possibly being TRBD1 (6 bases). The CDR3 runs to 12 residues. Germline V gene data show CDR1 as ENHRY and CDR2 as SYGVKD. Trimming shortened V by 11 bases and J by 7 bases, and 16 bases separated the two germline ends. The CDR3 DNA reads as TGTGCCGTGTCGAACAGGGATTATACGCAGTATTTT. Translation gives CAVSNRDYTQYF.

This rearrangement joins TRBV2 to TRBJ1-1, with D possibly TRBD1 on 5 matching bases. Trimming shortened V by 6 bases and J by 1 base, and 9 bases separated the two germline ends. Germline CDR1 is SNHLY and CDR2 is FYNNEI. The CDR3 covers 13 residues. CDR3 bases: TGTGCCAGCAGGGAGGACAAGAACACTGAAGCTTTCTTT. Translated: CASREDKNTEAFF.

This clonotype occurred many times. The chain links TRBV7-3 to TRBJ2-1; D may be TRBD1 (7 bases). From germline, CDR1 is SGHTA and CDR2 FQGTGA. This CDR3 contains 15 residues. The V end lost 4 bases, the J end lost 9 bases, and 19 bases lay between the germline ends. CDR3 nucleotide sequence: TGTGCCAGCAGCTCCCAGGGGGGCCCTTACGGTGAGCAGTTCTTC. This codes for CASSSQGGPYGEQFF.

This clonotype showed up many times. The genes are TRBV7-2 and TRBJ1-1, with unresolved D. The CDR3 consists of 16 residues. CDR1 is SGHTA and CDR2 is FQGNSA in the germline V gene. V was pared by 0 bases and J by 3 bases, with 14 bases between. The CDR3 here is CASSLALSRGDTEAFF. In nucleotides, the CDR3 is TGTGCCAGCAGCTTAGCGCTATCCCGCGGGGACACTGAAGCTTTCTTT.

The chain couples TRBV5-1 to TRBJ2-7, with TRBD1 as a possible D gene (5 bases). The germline V and J ends were trimmed by 6 bases and 3 bases, with 16 bases remaining between them. The length of the CDR3 is 14 residues. Germline V CDR1 and CDR2: SGHRS, YFSETQ. The CDR3 here is CASKPGMGDYEQYF. The CDR3 region has the DNA TGCGCCAGCAAACCAGGGATGGGTGACTACGAGCAGTACTTC.

For this clonotype: This clone may be a read error of a much larger clone one base away. This sequence joins TRBV30 and TRBJ1-2; D unclear. Germline-derived CDR1 and CDR2 are GTSNPN and SVGIG (reference sequence). The CDR3 spans 14 residues. Between the trimmed V and J ends, which lost 2 bases and 6 bases, there was a span of 16 bases. CDR3 bases: TGTGCCTGGAGTCCCACAGTCCTTGGGGATGGCTACACCTTC. Its protein is CAWSPTVLGDGYTF.

The J gene is TRBJ1-4, the V gene TRBV4-3; no reliable D call. V lost 1 base to trimming and J lost 4 bases, with 10 bases between them. CDR1 LGHNA and CDR2 YSLEER come from the germline V gene. This CDR3 region has 15 residues. CDR3 sequence reads: CASSQVGSVNEKLFF. The CDR3 coding sequence is TGCGCCAGCAGCCAAGTGGGGTCGGTTAATGAAAAACTGTTTTTT.

This clonotype was picked up many times. The chain combines TRBV20-1 with TRBJ2-3; 15 positions match TRBD2. The germline V gene has CDR1 DFQATT and CDR2 SNEGSKA (reference sequence). The V segment lost 5 bases and the J segment 0 bases; nucleotides outside the gene matches: 9. The CDR3 sequence is 18 residues long. CDR3 residues: CSADRGLAGGYSTDTQYF. The CDR3, as DNA: TGCAGTGCTGACCGGGGACTAGCGGGGGGCTATAGCACAGATACGCAGTATTTT.

Regarding this clonotype: Sequence at one end of the junction differs from germline and may be a read error. This chain joins TRBV12-3 or TRBV12-4 and TRBJ1-6; possibly TRBD1 for D (5 bases). CDR3 length: 16 residues. The CDR3 DNA sequence: TGTGCCAACAGTTTGATGGGGGGTAATGATAATTCACCTCTCCACTTT. Its protein product is CANSLMGGNDNSPLHF.

In this sample, this clonotype turned up many times. This chain links TRBV15 with TRBJ2-4, with 9 bases that match TRBD1. The CDR3 is 16 amino acids. The V gene end was trimmed by 3 bases and the J gene end by 7 bases; junction bases not matched to a gene: 10. The germline V gene has CDR1 LNHNV and CDR2 YYDKDF (reference sequence). Here the CDR3 DNA reads TGTGCCACCAGCAGGGGGACCGGGACAGGGAGGAACATTCAGTACTTC. It is translated as CATSRGTGTGRNIQYF.

In its sample, this clonotype was seen many times. The chain links TRBV6-2 or TRBV6-3 to TRBJ1-5, with 9 bases identical to TRBD1. This CDR3 contains 16 residues. Germline trimming cut 6 bases from V and 4 bases from J; bases unmatched to any gene: 10. Germline CDR1 reads MNHEY; CDR2 reads SVGEGT. Written as DNA, the CDR3 is TGTGCCAGCAGATCCTCTACAGGGGGCTTGAATCAGCCCCAGCATTTT. As protein: CASRSSTGGLNQPQHF.

Comment on this clonotype: Just one base apart from a much larger clone, this may be a read error. The chain joins TRBV20-1 to TRBJ2-5, with 13 bases fitting TRBD2. CDR3 length: 16 residues. The germline gives CDR1 DFQATT, CDR2 SNEGSKA (reference sequence). In nucleotides, the CDR3 is TGCAGTGCCGACGGGACTAGCGGGGCGCCCCAAGAGGCCCAGTACTTC. Encoded protein: CSADGTSGAPQEAQYF.

On this clonotype: A much bigger clone sits one base away, suggesting this may be a read error. The chain recombines TRBV28 with TRBJ2-6, with 9 bases that match TRBD1. CDR3 length: 16 amino acids. Germline loops: CDR1 MDHEN, CDR2 SYDVKM. The CDR3 DNA sequence: TGTGCCAGCAGTTCATCCGGACAGGGGTGGGCCAACGTCCGGACTTTC. The encoded protein is CASSSSGQGWANVRTF. Combining the CDR3 with reference TRBV28 and TRBJ2-6 gives the whole variable domain DVKVTQSSRYLVKRTGEKVFLECVQDMDHENMFWYRQDPGLGLRLIYFSYDVKMKEKGDIPEGYSVSREKKERFSLILESASTNQTSMYLCASSSSGQGWANVRTFGAGSRLTVL.

The table lists this clonotype with many counts. The chain is built from TRBV30 and TRBJ2-5; D not resolved. The germline gives CDR1 GTSNPN, CDR2 SVGIG (reference sequence). The CDR3 has 16 amino acids. V gave up 2 bases and J gave up 2 bases, with 18 bases separating them. The CDR3, as DNA: TGTGCCTGGAGTCTCCCCTCTCCCAGCGCGCAAGAGACCCAGTACTTC. As protein: CAWSLPSPSAQETQYF.